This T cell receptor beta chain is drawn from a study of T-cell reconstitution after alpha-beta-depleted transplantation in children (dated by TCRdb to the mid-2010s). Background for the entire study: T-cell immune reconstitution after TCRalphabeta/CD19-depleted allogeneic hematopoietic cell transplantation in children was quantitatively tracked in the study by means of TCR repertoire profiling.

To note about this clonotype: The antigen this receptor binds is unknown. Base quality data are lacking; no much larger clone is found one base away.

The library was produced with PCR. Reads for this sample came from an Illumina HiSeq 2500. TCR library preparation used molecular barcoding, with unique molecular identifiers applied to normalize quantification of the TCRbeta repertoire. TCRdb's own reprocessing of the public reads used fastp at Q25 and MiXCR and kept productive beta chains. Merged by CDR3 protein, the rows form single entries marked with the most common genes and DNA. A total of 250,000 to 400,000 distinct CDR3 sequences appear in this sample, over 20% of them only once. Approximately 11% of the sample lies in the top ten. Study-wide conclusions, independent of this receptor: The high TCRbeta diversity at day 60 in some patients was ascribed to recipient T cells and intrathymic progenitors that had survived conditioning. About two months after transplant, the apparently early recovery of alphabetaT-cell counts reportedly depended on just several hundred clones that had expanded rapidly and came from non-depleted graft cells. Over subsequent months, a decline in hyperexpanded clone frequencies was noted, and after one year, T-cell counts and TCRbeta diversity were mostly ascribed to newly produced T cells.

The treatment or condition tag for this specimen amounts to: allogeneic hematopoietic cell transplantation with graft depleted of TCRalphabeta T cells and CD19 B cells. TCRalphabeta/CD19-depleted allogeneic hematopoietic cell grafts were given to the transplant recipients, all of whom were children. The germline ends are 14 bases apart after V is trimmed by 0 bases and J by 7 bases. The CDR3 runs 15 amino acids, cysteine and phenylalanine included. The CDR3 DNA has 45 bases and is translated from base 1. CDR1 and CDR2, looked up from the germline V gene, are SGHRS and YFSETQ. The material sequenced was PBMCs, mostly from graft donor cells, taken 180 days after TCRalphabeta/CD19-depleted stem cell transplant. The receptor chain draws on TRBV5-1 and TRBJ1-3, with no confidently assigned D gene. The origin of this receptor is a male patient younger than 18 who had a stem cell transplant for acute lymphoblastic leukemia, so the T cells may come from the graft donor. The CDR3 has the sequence CASSLGGQARNTIYF. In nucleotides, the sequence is TGCGCCAGCAGCTTGGGAGGGCAGGCGCGGAACACCATATATTTT. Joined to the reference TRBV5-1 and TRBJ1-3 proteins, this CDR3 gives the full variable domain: KAGVTQTPRYLIKTRGQQVTLSCSPISGHRSVSWYQQTPGQGLQFLFEYFSETQRNKGNFPGRFSGRQFSNSRSEMNVSTLELGDSALYLCASSLGGQARNTIYFGEGSWLTVV.